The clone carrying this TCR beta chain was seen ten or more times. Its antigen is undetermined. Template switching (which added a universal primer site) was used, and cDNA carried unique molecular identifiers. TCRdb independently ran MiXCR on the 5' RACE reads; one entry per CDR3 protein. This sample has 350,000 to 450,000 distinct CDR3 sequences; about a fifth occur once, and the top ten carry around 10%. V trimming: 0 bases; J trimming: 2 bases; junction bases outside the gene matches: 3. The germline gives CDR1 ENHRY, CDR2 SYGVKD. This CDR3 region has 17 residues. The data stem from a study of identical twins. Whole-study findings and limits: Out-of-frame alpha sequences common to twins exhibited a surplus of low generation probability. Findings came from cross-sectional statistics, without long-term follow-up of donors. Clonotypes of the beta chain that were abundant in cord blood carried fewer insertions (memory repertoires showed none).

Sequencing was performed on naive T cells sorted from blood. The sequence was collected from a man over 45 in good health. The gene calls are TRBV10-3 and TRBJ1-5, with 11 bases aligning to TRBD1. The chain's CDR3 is CAISESPGQGGNQPQHF. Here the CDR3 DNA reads TGTGCCATCAGTGAGTCGCCGGGACAGGGGGGCAATCAGCCCCAGCATTTT.